Shown below are 22 T cell receptor beta chains from a single sample sequenced in a study of CD8 T cells in Susac syndrome. Random hexamers were used to reverse transcribe the RNA input (0.5 to 1 ug). One entry per CDR3 protein results from TCRdb running MiXCR on the immunoSEQ multiplex PCR reads. The repertoire consists of around 99,000 distinct CDR3 sequences, with roughly 95% occurring once and the leading ten covering roughly 0.099%. The specimen was CD4+ T cells from PBMCs. These receptor sequences come from a human donor in good health.

The chain carries TRBV5-1 and TRBJ2-5; D gene uncertain. The CDR3 is 15 amino acids. V was cut by 7 bases and J by 0 bases, with 16 bases left in between. In germline, CDR1 is SGHRS, CDR2 YFSETQ. The CDR3 region has the DNA TGCGCCAGCCGCTCCTCGGGCTTTGACCAAGAGACCCAGTACTTC. Protein: CASRSSGFDQETQYF.

This sequence joins TRBV29-1 and TRBJ2-3; perhaps TRBD1 as D (5 bases). V lost 6 bases, J lost 8 bases, and 12 bases lay in between. This CDR3 comprises 11 residues. Germline V gene data show CDR1 as SQVTM and CDR2 as ANQGSEA. DNA of the CDR3: TGCAGCGTCACAGACAGCAGTACGCAGTATTTT. This translates into CSVTDSSTQYF.

The V gene is TRBV15, the J gene TRBJ2-1; no firm D call. Germline CDR1 reads LNHNV; CDR2 reads YYDKDF (reference sequence). Trimming stripped 0 bases from V and 9 bases from J, with 9 bases between. The CDR3 loop spans 13 amino acids. CDR3 residues: CATSRDRSGEQFF. CDR3 in DNA: TGTGCCACCAGCAGAGATAGGTCGGGTGAGCAGTTCTTC.

This chain links TRBV29-1 with TRBJ2-7; D uncertain. Trimming shortened V by 4 bases and J by 0 bases, and 19 bases separated the two germline ends. The germline V gene has CDR1 SQVTM and CDR2 ANQGSEA. The CDR3 extends over 16 amino acids. The CDR3 here is CSVVRRSPESSYEQYF. The CDR3 nucleotides are TGCAGCGTTGTCCGCAGGTCCCCCGAAAGCTCCTACGAGCAGTACTTC.

The chain joins TRBV20-1 to TRBJ1-5; D remains ambiguous. V shed 0 bases and J shed 0 bases, with 12 bases lying between them. The germline gives CDR1 DFQATT, CDR2 SNEGSKA (reference sequence). The CDR3 is made up of 16 amino acids. As DNA, the CDR3 is TGCAGTGCTAGAGACGCCCGGTTGTCTAGCAATCAGCCCCAGCATTTT. Amino acids: CSARDARLSSNQPQHF.

The gene calls are TRBV12-3 or TRBV12-4 and TRBJ1-1; maybe TRBD1 (6 bases). V lost 8 bases and J lost 1, with 14 bases in between. The CDR3 runs to 14 residues. CDR3 region: CASGRTVANTEAFF. CDR3 DNA sequence: TGTGCCAGCGGAAGGACAGTTGCGAACACTGAAGCTTTCTTT.

The CDR3 protein is CASTVDRGYSGANVLTF. Here the CDR3 DNA reads TGTGCCAGCACCGTCGACAGGGGATACTCTGGGGCCAACGTCCTGACTTTC. This chain connects TRBV12-3 or TRBV12-4 to TRBJ2-6, with 8 bases lining up with TRBD1. Trimming at V came to 7 bases and at J to 0 bases, leaving 8 bases not matched to a gene. The CDR3 runs 17 residues.

The chain is built from TRBV30 and TRBJ2-2; 7 bases agree with TRBD1. Trimming removed 8 bases from V and 7 bases from J; junction bases left unmatched: 10. The germline V gene encodes CDR1 GTSNPN and CDR2 SVGIG (reference sequence). The CDR3 is made up of 13 amino acids. CDR3 residues: CAEGRQGGGELFF. The CDR3 DNA reads as TGTGCCGAAGGCCGACAGGGCGGCGGGGAGCTGTTTTTT.

This sequence joins TRBV23-1 and TRBJ2-1; 8 bases align to TRBD1. TRBV23-1 is an ORF; its function is uncertain. J gave up 11 bases and V 4 bases, and 10 bases lay outside the gene matches. This CDR3 has 14 amino acids. CDR3 coding DNA: TGCGCCAGCAGTCGGACGACAGGGGCCGTTCAGCAGTTCTTC. The encoded protein is CASSRTTGAVQQFF.

This clonotype was found once. The chain is built from TRBV5-4 and TRBJ2-5, with D possibly matching TRBD2 (6 bases). CDR3 length: 15 amino acids. V lost 2 bases to trimming and J lost 2 bases, with 13 bases between them. The germline V gene has CDR1 SGHNT and CDR2 YYREEE (reference sequence). CDR3 region: CASSFPAGLQETQYF. In nucleotides, the CDR3 is TGTGCCAGCAGCTTTCCGGCGGGACTGCAAGAGACCCAGTACTTC.

The V and J genes are TRBV10-3 and TRBJ2-7; 10 nucleotides line up with TRBD2. Germline CDR1 is ENHRY and CDR2 is SYGVKD. J lost 2 bases, V lost 0 bases, and 7 bases had no gene match. This CDR3 is built from 17 residues. The CDR3 spells CAISESGVAGGTYEQYF. The CDR3 DNA follows: TGTGCCATCAGTGAGTCTGGCGTAGCGGGGGGTACCTACGAGCAGTACTTC.

The chain is built from TRBV6-2 or TRBV6-3 and TRBJ2-6, with TRBD2 matching 8 bases. The germline V gene encodes CDR1 MNHEY and CDR2 SVGEGT. J lost 1 base, V lost 3 bases, and 14 bases had no gene match. The CDR3 runs 20 residues. The CDR3 protein is CASSYVLLAGLLSGANVLTF. In DNA, the CDR3 is TGTGCCAGCAGTTATGTCCTCCTAGCGGGTCTTCTATCTGGGGCCAACGTCCTGACTTTC.

The chain joins TRBV30 to TRBJ1-1, with D possibly matching TRBD1 (6 bases). With 3 bases removed from V and 5 bases from J, the gap between germline ends came to 16 bases. Per germline, CDR1 GTSNPN and CDR2 SVGIG (reference sequence). This CDR3 has 14 amino acids. This CDR3 reads CAWRPGGGWTEAFF. CDR3 DNA: TGTGCCTGGAGGCCCGGAGGGGGATGGACTGAAGCTTTCTTT.

J is TRBJ2-5 and V is TRBV5-8; possible D gene TRBD2, 5 bases. V lost 7 bases, J lost 0 bases, and 7 bases lay in between. The CDR3 has 12 residues. CDR1 and CDR2 from the germline V gene are SGHTS and YDEGEE. This CDR3 reads CASQRDQETQYF. The CDR3, as DNA: TGTGCCAGCCAGAGGGACCAAGAGACCCAGTACTTC.

The chain combines TRBV3-1 with TRBJ2-6; no firm D call. The germline CDR1 and CDR2 sequences are LGHDT and YNNKEL (reference sequence). This CDR3 is 15 amino acids long. V lost 2 bases to trimming and J lost 0 bases, with 5 bases between them. CDR3 nucleotides: TGTGCCAGCAGCCAACTTGCCTCTGGGGCCAACGTCCTGACTTTC. Translated: CASSQLASGANVLTF. The whole variable domain, filled in from reference TRBV3-1 and TRBJ2-6, reads DTAVSQTPKYLVTQMGNDKSIKCEQNLGHDTMYWYKQDSKKFLKIMFSYNNKELIINETVPNRFSPKSPDKAHLNLHINSLELGDSAVYFCASSQLASGANVLTFGAGSRLTVL.

This CDR3 reads CASSYPPIEYNEQFF. The CDR3 nucleotides read TGTGCCAGCAGCTACCCCCCGATTGAGTACAATGAGCAGTTCTTC. V and J are TRBV5-8 and TRBJ2-1; no clear D. The CDR3 runs to 15 residues. Germline V CDR1 and CDR2: SGHTS, YDEGEE. Trimming removed 3 bases at V and 4 bases at J, with 14 bases between.

The chain uses TRBV30 and TRBJ2-5, with TRBD1 matching 7 bases. There are 14 residues in the CDR3. Germline CDR1 GTSNPN, CDR2 SVGIG (reference sequence). V shed 3 bases and J 4 bases; nucleotides not matched to a gene: 8. CDR3: CAWSVRGRGETQYF. CDR3 nucleotide sequence: TGTGCCTGGAGCGTAAGGGGGCGAGGAGAGACCCAGTACTTC.

The chain joins TRBV5-4 to TRBJ2-3, with a tentative D call TRBD1 (6 bases). CDR3 length: 14 amino acids. The germline V and J ends were trimmed by 4 bases and 3 bases, with 12 bases remaining between them. CDR1 and CDR2 (germline): SGHNT, YYREEE (reference sequence). DNA for the CDR3: TGTGCCAGCAGCATCGAAGGGGGAACAGATACGCAGTATTTT. Translation gives CASSIEGGTDTQYF.

This chain uses TRBV6-5 with TRBJ2-5; 7 bases are a match to TRBD2. Germline V gene lookup returns CDR1 MNHEY and CDR2 SVGAGI. This CDR3 region has 14 residues. V shed 2 bases, J shed 3 bases, and the junction held 3 bases outside the gene matches. In nucleotides, the CDR3 is TGTGCCAGCAGTTACGGGACTAATAAAGAGACCCAGTACTTC. It yields the protein CASSYGTNKETQYF.

This sequence joins TRBV6-2 or TRBV6-3 and TRBJ2-7; D might be TRBD1 (6 bases). This CDR3 comprises 15 residues. In germline, CDR1 is MNHEY, CDR2 SVGEGT. V lost 6 bases, J lost 0 bases, and 15 bases lay in between. The chain's CDR3 is CASRRYRDSSYEQYF. CDR3 bases: TGTGCCAGCAGACGATACAGGGATAGCTCCTACGAGCAGTACTTC.

The V gene is TRBV25-1, the J gene TRBJ2-5; tentatively, D is TRBD2 (6 bases). CDR3 size: 14 residues. V dropped 5 bases and J dropped 4 bases, with 14 bases sitting between them. In germline, CDR1 is MGHDK, CDR2 SYGVNS. CDR3 protein: CASSLQGGRETQYF. CDR3 DNA: TGTGCCAGCAGTCTCCAGGGAGGCCGAGAGACCCAGTACTTC.

The chain uses TRBV7-2 and TRBJ2-5; possible D gene TRBD2, 6 bases. Germline assignment: CDR1 SGHTA and CDR2 FQGNSA. Trimming stripped 0 bases from V and 6 bases from J, with 17 bases between. The CDR3 runs to 16 residues. The CDR3 here is CASSLAVVGGTKTQYF. The CDR3 nucleotides are TGTGCCAGCAGCTTAGCAGTGGTGGGGGGAACGAAGACCCAGTACTTC.